This TCR beta chain stems from a study of T cell responses to AZD1222 COVID-19 vaccine. Notes on the study in general: Seropositive status at baseline applied to only 6 or 7 AZD1222 recipients. Regions left unmutated in variants are reportedly the target of nearly half of spike-specific TCRs. The breadth and depth of Spike-specific TCRs increased once two AZD1222 doses had been given. Donors were chiefly white British, with a greater number of females, and clonal diversity was perhaps underestimated.

Trimming left V 10 bases short and J 3 bases short, with 12 bases between. CDR1 MNHEY and CDR2 SMNVEV come from the germline V gene (reference sequence). This CDR3 region has 12 residues. The assay was immunoSEQ multiplex PCR, and TCRdb's table has in-frame clones only and misses some. The repertoire holds some 180,000 clones, about nine tenths seen once, with 1.6% in the top ten. Points on this clone: Antigen unknown.

The rearrangement links TRBV27 to TRBJ1-2; TRBD1 is a possible D gene (5 bases). The sequenced sample was peripheral blood, obtained on day 0 of AZD1222 vaccination. The clonotype comes from an adult in good health. The CDR3 is CATRTGHYGYTF. The CDR3 DNA reads TGTGCCACCAGGACGGGACACTATGGCTACACCTTC.